One and the same sample provided the 18 T cell receptor beta chains below, sequenced in a study of beta chain features in type 1 diabetes. Findings and caveats of the study: TCRB CDR3s from Type 1 diabetes patients were moderately but significantly shorter in all four CD4+ subsets.

The investigators reverse transcribed all of the isolated RNA, so they sequenced expressed TCRB transcripts. Profiling relied on immunoSEQ multiplex PCR, and the TCRdb table lists in-frame clones only, not all of them. The data show hundreds of thousands of clones, around 15% seen once. Their antigens are not known. The material sequenced was naive CD4+ T cells from blood. Every receptor here comes from a man younger than 35 with type 1 diabetes.

This clone was seen a few times. This chain links TRBV15 with TRBJ1-5; D not resolved. This CDR3 has 16 amino acids. V lost 0 bases and J lost 1, with 10 bases in between. Germline V gene lookup returns CDR1 LNHNV and CDR2 YYDKDF (reference sequence). This chain's CDR3 is CATSRDPSLSNQPQHF. The CDR3 region has the DNA TGTGCCACCAGCAGAGACCCTTCGTTGAGCAATCAGCCCCAGCATTTT.

This clone was counted between two and nine times. This chain connects TRBV19 to TRBJ2-5, with D perhaps matching TRBD2 (6 bases). This CDR3 region has 15 residues. Germline values: CDR1 LNHDA, CDR2 SQIVND (reference sequence). Trimming pared 8 bases from V and 1 base from J, leaving 17 bases between. The CDR3 DNA follows: TGTGCCAGTGGTGCGGGGCCTTTTGGCCAAGAGACCCAGTACTTC. This encodes CASGAGPFGQETQYF.

The rearrangement joins TRBV27 to TRBJ2-1; D is perhaps TRBD1 or TRBD2 (5 bases each). Germline assignment: CDR1 MNHEY and CDR2 SMNVEV (reference sequence). The CDR3 loop spans 14 amino acids. V gave up 2 bases and J gave up 6 bases, with 11 bases separating them. The CDR3 nucleotides are TGTGCCAGCAGTTTAACGGGGCTTCGCAATGAGCAGTTCTTC. Encoded protein: CASSLTGLRNEQFF.

V usage is TRBV2 and J usage is TRBJ2-5; 8 nucleotides line up with TRBD1. Germline assignment: CDR1 SNHLY and CDR2 FYNNEI. The CDR3 spans 13 residues. Losses at the gene ends were 7 bases for V and 5 bases for J; bases not matched to a gene: 6. The CDR3 DNA follows: TGTGCCAGCACCGACAGGGGTGGCGAGACCCAGTACTTC. It yields the protein CASTDRGGETQYF.

The chain carries TRBV15 and TRBJ2-3, with D perhaps being TRBD1 or TRBD2 (5 bases each). From germline, CDR1 is LNHNV and CDR2 YYDKDF (reference sequence). Between the trimmed V and J ends, which lost 0 bases and 1 base, there was a span of 14 bases. The CDR3 consists of 17 residues. CDR3 sequence: CATSRDMGPRGTDTQYF. The CDR3 coding sequence is TGTGCCACCAGCAGAGATATGGGACCCAGGGGCACAGATACGCAGTATTTT.

This clone was seen only a few times. The genes are TRBV28 and TRBJ2-1, with no clear D. Germline V lookup: CDR1 MDHEN, CDR2 SYDVKM. CDR3 length equals 11 residues. V was clipped by 10 bases and J by 9 bases, with 13 bases between them. CDR3 nucleotide sequence: TGTGCCACCTACCGGGTCTCTGAGCAGTTCTTC. Its protein is CATYRVSEQFF.

The J gene is TRBJ2-1, the V gene TRBV18; possible D gene TRBD1, 6 bases. Looked up from germline, CDR1 is KGHSH and CDR2 is LQKENI. CDR3 length: 16 amino acids. Trimming took off 4 bases at V and 8 bases at J, with 21 bases between the two ends. The CDR3 nucleotides are TGTGCCAGCTCACGCGCATCAGGGGCGCAGGTTGATGAGCAGTTCTTC. Protein product: CASSRASGAQVDEQFF. The full variable domain, its missing parts supplied by reference TRBV18 and TRBJ2-1, is NAGVMQNPRHLVRRRGQEARLRCSPMKGHSHVYWYRQLPEEGLKFMVYLQKENIIDESGMPKERFSAEFPKEGPSILRIQQVVRGDSAAYFCASSRASGAQVDEQFFGPGTRLTVL.

The table lists this clone with a few counts. This chain connects TRBV10-2 to TRBJ1-6; D is ambiguous. Trimming removed 0 bases from V and 9 bases from J, with 9 bases in between. CDR1 WSHSY and CDR2 SAAADI come from the germline V gene. This CDR3 comprises 14 residues. The CDR3 DNA reads TGCGCCAGCAGTGAGTCTGGGGTTAGTTCACCCCTCCACTTT. It yields the protein CASSESGVSSPLHF.

A word on this clone: Other DNA sequences of this sample code for an identical CDR3. The chain uses TRBV7-2 and TRBJ1-2, with D perhaps matching TRBD1 (6 bases). Trimming removed 5 bases from V and 2 bases from J, with 9 bases in between. CDR3 length: 13 amino acids. The germline gives CDR1 SGHTA, CDR2 FQGNSA. The CDR3 spells CASSPDSNYGYTF. The CDR3, as DNA: TGTGCCAGCAGCCCGGACAGCAACTATGGCTACACCTTC. The variable domain in full, with the rest retrieved from reference TRBV7-2 and TRBJ1-2, is GAGVSQSPSNKVTEKGKDVELRCDPISGHTALYWYRQSLGQGLEFLIYFQGNSAPDKSGLPSDRFSAERTGGSVSTLTIQRTQQEDSAVYLCASSPDSNYGYTFGSGTRLTVV.

V gene TRBV19 combines with J gene TRBJ1-5; the D gene is possibly TRBD1 (5 bases). The CDR3 has 15 amino acids. Germline V gives CDR1 LNHDA, CDR2 SQIVND (reference sequence). Deletions cut 0 bases from V and 7 bases from J, with 13 bases between. The CDR3 nucleotides read TGTGCCAGTAGTATAGAGAGCAATGGGGGACAGCCCCAGCATTTT. Encoded protein: CASSIESNGGQPQHF.

This rearrangement joins TRBV5-1 to TRBJ2-1, with TRBD1 matching over 8 bases. The ends lost 4 bases at V and 6 bases at J; junction bases unmatched: 9. Germline loops: CDR1 SGHRS, CDR2 YFSETQ. The CDR3 loop spans 15 amino acids. The CDR3 here is CASSAGTGVSNEQFF. The CDR3 bases are TGCGCCAGCAGCGCCGGGACAGGTGTCAGCAATGAGCAGTTCTTC.

This clone appeared a few times. The rearrangement links TRBV30 to TRBJ2-1; tentative D call: TRBD2 (5 bases). V shed 0 bases and J shed 0 bases, with 18 bases lying between them. Germline V gene sequence: CDR1 GTSNPN, CDR2 SVGIG (reference sequence). The CDR3 sequence is 18 residues long. CDR3 sequence reads: CAWSVREGPRSSYNEQFF. In nucleotides, the CDR3 is TGTGCCTGGAGTGTACGAGAGGGTCCTAGGAGCTCCTACAATGAGCAGTTCTTC.

The genes are TRBV7-8 and TRBJ2-3; 12 bases are shared with TRBD2. Trimming took 3 bases from V and 4 from J; bases not matched to a gene: 2. This CDR3 spans 15 amino acids. Germline CDR1 and CDR2: SGHVS and FQNEAQ. The DNA for the CDR3 is TGTGCCAGCAGCTTCCTAGCGGGGGGGTCAGATACGCAGTATTTT. This sequence encodes CASSFLAGGSDTQYF.

This clone was picked up a small number of times. The rearrangement links TRBV7-9 to TRBJ1-2; the D is unclear. The germline V gene encodes CDR1 SEHNR and CDR2 FQNEAQ (reference sequence). Trimming took off 5 bases at V and 2 bases at J, with 18 bases between the two ends. This CDR3 comprises 16 residues. The CDR3 here is CASSNPVGALNYGYTF. DNA for the CDR3: TGTGCCAGCAGCAATCCGGTGGGCGCGCTCAACTATGGCTACACCTTC.

CDR3: CSVEPVNEQFF. As DNA, the CDR3 is TGCAGTGTGGAACCGGTCAATGAGCAGTTCTTC. This sequence joins TRBV20-1 and TRBJ2-1, with D hard to call. Germline V gene sequence: CDR1 DFQATT, CDR2 SNEGSKA (reference sequence). The CDR3 totals 11 residues. V lost 7 bases to trimming and J lost 6 bases, with 10 bases between them.

This chain joins TRBV18 and TRBJ2-2; TRBD2 aligns across 12 bases. Germline values: CDR1 KGHSH, CDR2 LQKENI. The junction had 12 bases not matched to a gene; V was cut back by 6 bases and J by 7 bases. This CDR3 is built from 17 residues. CDR3 nucleotides: TGTGCCAGCTCCACCGGACTAGCGGGGACCATAAGCGGGGAGCTGTTTTTT. This translates into CASSTGLAGTISGELFF.

This clone has only a few counts. The chain uses TRBV10-3 and TRBJ1-5, with 9 positions matching TRBD1. CDR1 is ENHRY, CDR2 SYGVKD, per germline. Trimming removed 5 bases from V and 6 bases from J; junction bases left unmatched: 5. This CDR3 is built from 14 residues. This chain's CDR3 is CAISQQGAPQPQHF. The CDR3 nucleotides are TGTGCCATCAGTCAACAGGGGGCCCCTCAGCCCCAGCATTTT.

The gene calls are TRBV30 and TRBJ1-5; no clear D gene. V was clipped by 1 base and J by 5 bases, with 9 bases between them. Germline lookup yields CDR1 GTSNPN and CDR2 SVGIG (reference sequence). The CDR3 extends over 13 amino acids. CDR3 in DNA: TGTGCCTGGAGTGGGACTAGGGATCAGCCCCAGCATTTT. It specifies CAWSGTRDQPQHF.